The 28 T cell receptor beta chains given below trace back to one sample, sequenced in a study of blood T cell repertoires in COVID-19. Assay: immunoSEQ multiplex PCR; the TCRdb copy retains only in-frame clones and omits some. The table shows about 160,000 clones, with under 90% occurring only once. The specimen was PBMCs or T cells enriched from blood (not recorded which). The source of these receptors is a woman aged 55-69 years who had recovered from COVID-19.

The J gene is TRBJ2-1, the V gene TRBV7-3; 8 nucleotides align to TRBD1. Unmatched junction bases numbered 6, after V lost 0 bases and J lost 5 bases. Germline assignment: CDR1 SGHTA and CDR2 FQGTGA. The CDR3 loop spans 16 amino acids. In DNA, the CDR3 is TGTGCCAGCAGCTTAACGGTCAGGGGGCTAAACAATGAGCAGTTCTTC. It encodes CASSLTVRGLNNEQFF.

V gene TRBV6-5 combines with J gene TRBJ2-1; 10 bases line up with TRBD2. Germline values: CDR1 MNHEY, CDR2 SVGAGI. The V gene end was trimmed by 6 bases and the J gene end by 8 bases; junction bases not matched to a gene: 7. The CDR3 has 14 amino acids. The CDR3 protein is CASRPAGGPHEQFF. The DNA for the CDR3 is TGTGCCAGCAGGCCAGCGGGGGGGCCTCATGAGCAGTTCTTC.

This chain joins TRBV18 and TRBJ1-4; 9 positions match TRBD1. V shed 0 bases, J shed 8 bases, and the junction held 1 base outside the gene matches. CDR3 size: 14 residues. Germline CDR1 KGHSH, CDR2 LQKENI. CDR3 nucleotides: TGTGCCAGCTCACCACCCGGGACAGGGGAAAAACTGTTTTTT. This gives the protein CASSPPGTGEKLFF.

V usage is TRBV10-1 and J usage is TRBJ2-4, with D possibly being TRBD1 (5 bases). Germline CDR1 reads WNHNN; CDR2 reads SYGVQD (reference sequence). This CDR3 spans 15 amino acids. V lost 0 bases and J 0 bases, leaving 6 bases between the germline ends. CDR3 sequence reads: CASSESGLAKNIQYF. CDR3 coding DNA: TGCGCCAGCAGTGAGTCGGGGCTAGCCAAAAACATTCAGTACTTC.

This clone was recorded only once. The chain employs TRBV5-4 and TRBJ1-1, with 7 bases that match TRBD1. V was pared by 0 bases and J by 8 bases, with 1 base of the junction left unmatched. Looked up from germline, CDR1 is SGHNT and CDR2 is YYREEE (reference sequence). The CDR3 is 12 amino acids. For the CDR3, the DNA is TGTGCCAGCAGCTTGGGGACAGGCGAAGCTTTCTTT. This translates into CASSLGTGEAFF.

This clone has a single count. V gene TRBV6-4 combines with J gene TRBJ2-3; perhaps TRBD2 as D (5 bases). The CDR3 runs 13 residues. Between the trimmed V and J ends, which lost 6 bases and 1 base, there was a span of 8 bases. Germline assignment: CDR1 MRHNA and CDR2 SNTAGT. The CDR3 nucleotides read TGTGCCAGCAGCCTCGGGGGCACAGATACGCAGTATTTT. Amino acids: CASSLGGTDTQYF.

This chain links TRBV9 with TRBJ1-1; D may be TRBD1 (5 bases). Germline values: CDR1 SGDLS, CDR2 YYNGEE. There are 17 residues in the CDR3. Trimming took off 0 bases at V and 1 base at J, with 16 bases between the two ends. CDR3 nucleotide sequence: TGTGCCAGCAGCGTAGAAAGGTATGGGGCGCGGAACACTGAAGCTTTCTTT. Amino acids: CASSVERYGARNTEAFF.

This clone was seen only a few times. This chain connects TRBV7-2 to TRBJ1-2; D gene ambiguous. There are 13 residues in the CDR3. Germline loops: CDR1 SGHTA, CDR2 FQGNSA. Trimming left V 1 base short and J 2 bases short, with 5 bases between. The CDR3 sequence is CASSLGPNYGYTF. The CDR3 DNA reads as TGTGCCAGCAGCTTAGGTCCAAACTATGGCTACACCTTC.

The chain joins TRBV30 to TRBJ1-2, with 9 bases that match TRBD1. The J segment lost 8 bases and the V segment lost 3 bases, leaving 10 bases of the junction unmatched. In germline, CDR1 is GTSNPN, CDR2 SVGIG (reference sequence). The CDR3 spans 14 residues. The DNA of the CDR3 is TGTGCCTGGAGCACCACCGGGACAGGGAAGGGCTACACCTTC. Translated: CAWSTTGTGKGYTF.

The chain couples TRBV5-6 to TRBJ1-3, with D uncertain. The CDR3 spans 15 residues. Per germline, CDR1 SGHDT and CDR2 YYEEEE. The V end was cut by 2 bases, the J end by 0 bases, with 9 bases between. The CDR3 is CASSLPKHSGNTIYF. CDR3 in DNA: TGTGCCAGCAGCTTACCCAAGCACTCTGGAAACACCATATATTTT.

This chain links TRBV5-3 with TRBJ1-6; 7 bases map to TRBD1. TRBV5-3 is labeled an ORF, and its function is uncertain. The V segment lost 1 base and the J segment 7 bases; nucleotides outside the gene matches: 5. The CDR3 runs 15 residues. In nucleotides, the CDR3 is TGTGCCAGAAGCTTGTCCCGGGACAGCAATTCACCCCTCCACTTT. It encodes CARSLSRDSNSPLHF.

This clone has a handful of counts. V gene TRBV24-1 combines with J gene TRBJ2-5; 14 bases are a match to TRBD2. Germline CDR1 reads KGHDR; CDR2 reads SFDVKD. The CDR3 is 18 amino acids. The V segment lost 5 bases and the J segment 4 bases; nucleotides outside the gene matches: 11. CDR3 in amino acids: CATSVTGTSGGRSETQYF. CDR3 in DNA: TGTGCCACCAGTGTAACCGGGACTAGCGGGGGAAGATCAGAGACCCAGTACTTC.

The chain employs TRBV19 and TRBJ2-7; 9 nucleotides line up with TRBD1. J was trimmed by 2 bases and V by 5 bases; bases with no gene match: 7. This CDR3 has 15 residues. Germline V CDR1 and CDR2: LNHDA, SQIVND (reference sequence). Here the CDR3 reads CASSWGTGSAYEQYF. CDR3 nucleotides: TGTGCCAGTAGTTGGGGGACAGGGTCCGCCTACGAGCAGTACTTC.

V is TRBV5-1 and J is TRBJ2-5; 11 bases match TRBD1. V shed 6 bases, J shed 2 bases, and the junction held 9 bases outside the gene matches. The CDR3 loop spans 16 amino acids. Germline values: CDR1 SGHRS, CDR2 YFSETQ. The CDR3 DNA sequence: TGCGCCAGCAAAGTAGGGACAGGGGGTTTGCAAGAGACCCAGTACTTC. Encoded protein: CASKVGTGGLQETQYF.

The chain links TRBV4-2 to TRBJ1-4; tentative D call: TRBD1 (6 bases). The CDR3 extends over 14 amino acids. The V gene's germline CDR1 is LGHNA and CDR2 YNFKEQ. Trimming removed 7 bases from V and 5 bases from J, with 14 bases in between. CDR3 residues: CASTPDRRNEKLFF. The CDR3 nucleotides read TGTGCCAGCACCCCTGACAGGAGAAATGAAAAACTGTTTTTT.

This chain uses TRBV7-3 with TRBJ1-1; no definite D call. Trimming removed 4 bases from V and 2 bases from J, with 8 bases in between. Germline V gene lookup returns CDR1 SGHTA and CDR2 FQGTGA. There are 13 residues in the CDR3. The CDR3 bases are TGTGCCAGCAGCTCAGCGGTTAACACTGAAGCTTTCTTT. It encodes CASSSAVNTEAFF.

This chain uses TRBV3-1 (or the pseudogene TRBV3-2) with TRBJ1-1; D not certain. CDR3 length: 17 amino acids. V dropped 4 bases and J dropped 0 bases, with 18 bases sitting between them. Germline V gene data show CDR1 as LGHDT and CDR2 as YNNKEL (reference sequence). CDR3 coding DNA: TGTGCCAGCAGCCTAACTATAATGGGTGGCATGAACACTGAAGCTTTCTTT. It encodes CASSLTIMGGMNTEAFF.

The chain has TRBV5-1 and TRBJ2-7, with unresolved D. CDR1 is SGHRS, CDR2 YFSETQ, per germline. The CDR3 length is 14 residues. V gave up 0 bases and J gave up 0 bases, with 7 bases separating them. The CDR3 sequence is CASSLEGGSYEQYF. The CDR3 DNA reads as TGCGCCAGCAGCTTGGAAGGCGGCTCCTACGAGCAGTACTTC.

The chain has TRBV3-1 (or the pseudogene TRBV3-2) and TRBJ2-3; 8 positions match TRBD2. The CDR3 is 14 residues long. V gave up 6 bases and J gave up 3 bases; unmatched junction bases: 5. Germline V CDR1 and CDR2: LGHDT, YNNKEL (reference sequence). CDR3 loop: CASRMTSETDTQYF. Written as DNA, the CDR3 is TGTGCCAGCAGAATGACTAGCGAAACAGATACGCAGTATTTT.

The chain carries TRBV2 and TRBJ1-1; 10 bases fit TRBD1. Trimming at V came to 4 bases and at J to 5 bases, leaving 7 bases not matched to a gene. Germline V gene sequence: CDR1 SNHLY, CDR2 FYNNEI. This CDR3 has 15 residues. CDR3 sequence: CASSADRGRKTEAFF. In nucleotides, the CDR3 is TGTGCCAGCAGTGCTGACAGGGGGCGAAAAACTGAAGCTTTCTTT.

This chain uses TRBV18 with TRBJ1-5; the match to TRBD1 covers 9 bases. Germline CDR1 reads KGHSH; CDR2 reads LQKENI. V dropped 6 bases and J dropped 5; count of bases not matched to a gene: 11. The CDR3 loop spans 16 amino acids. The CDR3 DNA reads TGTGCCAGCTCTCCGGGACAGGGCGGCAGGGATCAGCCCCAGCATTTT. This gives the protein CASSPGQGGRDQPQHF.

The V gene is TRBV15, the J gene TRBJ2-2; 11 bases line up with TRBD2. CDR1 is LNHNV and CDR2 is YYDKDF in the germline V gene (reference sequence). Trimming cost V 1 base and J 2 bases; bases outside gene matches: 9. The CDR3 is 19 residues long. CDR3 sequence: CATSRGLAGRTQNTGELFF. The DNA for the CDR3 is TGTGCCACCAGCAGAGGACTAGCGGGGAGGACTCAAAACACCGGGGAGCTGTTTTTT. Drawing the rest from reference TRBV15 and TRBJ2-2, the complete variable domain is DAMVIQNPRYQVTQFGKPVTLSCSQTLNHNVMYWYQQKSSQAPKLLFHYYDKDFNNEADTPDNFQSRRPNTSFCFLDIRSPGLGDTAMYLCATSRGLAGRTQNTGELFFGEGSRLTVL.

This rearrangement joins TRBV5-1 to TRBJ2-1, with 10 bases matching TRBD1. This CDR3 is 15 amino acids long. The V gene end was trimmed by 4 bases and the J gene end by 4 bases; junction bases not matched to a gene: 5. CDR1 SGHRS and CDR2 YFSETQ come from the germline V gene. This CDR3 reads CASSPGQGFYNEQFF. CDR3 in DNA: TGCGCCAGCAGCCCGGGACAGGGGTTTTACAATGAGCAGTTCTTC.

The chain combines TRBV6-5 with TRBJ1-6, with a tentative D call TRBD1 (5 bases). Germline V gives CDR1 MNHEY, CDR2 SVGAGI. The CDR3 is 14 residues long. Trimming removed 8 bases from V and 8 bases from J, with 16 bases in between. The CDR3 region is CASCTKGLDSPLHF. As DNA, the CDR3 is TGTGCCAGCTGTACTAAGGGGCTGGATTCACCCCTCCACTTT.

The rearrangement joins TRBV3-1 (or the pseudogene TRBV3-2) to TRBJ1-2; 7 nucleotides match TRBD1. The CDR3 consists of 13 residues. V was pared by 5 bases and J by 7 bases, with 7 bases of the junction left unmatched. Germline assignment: CDR1 LGHDT and CDR2 YNNKEL (reference sequence). The CDR3 DNA follows: TGTGCCAGCAGCTTGAGAACAGGGGTTGGCTACACCTTC. As protein: CASSLRTGVGYTF.

This chain connects TRBV11-2 to TRBJ2-1; 8 bases fit TRBD1. The CDR3 runs 14 residues. V trimming: 5 bases; J trimming: 6 bases; junction bases outside the gene matches: 6. Germline CDR1 reads SGHAT; CDR2 reads FQNNGV. The CDR3 bases are TGTGCCAGCAGCCCGGACAGGGATAGCAATGAGCAGTTCTTC. This sequence encodes CASSPDRDSNEQFF.

J is TRBJ2-4 and V is TRBV2; 10 bases are shared with TRBD2. Germline V gives CDR1 SNHLY, CDR2 FYNNEI. CDR3 length equals 15 residues. V shed 6 bases, J shed 0 bases, and the junction held 2 bases outside the gene matches. CDR3 nucleotides: TGTGCCAGCAGCGCTAGCGGGGGAGCCAAAAACATTCAGTACTTC. Translation: CASSASGGAKNIQYF. The full variable domain, in which reference TRBV2 and TRBJ2-4 provide the parts outside the CDR3, is EPEVTQTPSHQVTQMGQEVILRCVPISNHLYFYWYRQILGQKVEFLVSFYNNEISEKSEIFDDQFSVERPDGSNFTLKIRSTKLEDSAMYFCASSASGGAKNIQYFGAGTRLSVL.

This clone was counted only a few times. The chain employs TRBV30 and TRBJ1-1; 9 positions match TRBD1. The CDR3 is 14 amino acids. Germline values: CDR1 GTSNPN, CDR2 SVGIG (reference sequence). The junction had 7 bases not matched to a gene; V was cut back by 8 bases and J by 0 bases. The CDR3 DNA reads as TGTGCCCTGGAAGGACAGGGGATGAACACTGAAGCTTTCTTT. Translated, it gives CALEGQGMNTEAFF.